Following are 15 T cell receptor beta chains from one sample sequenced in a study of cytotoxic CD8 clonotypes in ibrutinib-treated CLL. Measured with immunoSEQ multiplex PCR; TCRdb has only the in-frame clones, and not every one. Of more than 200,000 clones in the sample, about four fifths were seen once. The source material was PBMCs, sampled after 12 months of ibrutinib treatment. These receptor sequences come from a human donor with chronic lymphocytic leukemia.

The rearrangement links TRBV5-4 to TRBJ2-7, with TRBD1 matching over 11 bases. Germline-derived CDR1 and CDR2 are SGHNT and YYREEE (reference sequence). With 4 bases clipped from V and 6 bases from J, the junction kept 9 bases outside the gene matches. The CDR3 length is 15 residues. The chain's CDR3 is CASSQQDRGLIEQYF. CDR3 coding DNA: TGTGCCAGCAGCCAACAGGACAGGGGGCTTATCGAGCAGTACTTC.

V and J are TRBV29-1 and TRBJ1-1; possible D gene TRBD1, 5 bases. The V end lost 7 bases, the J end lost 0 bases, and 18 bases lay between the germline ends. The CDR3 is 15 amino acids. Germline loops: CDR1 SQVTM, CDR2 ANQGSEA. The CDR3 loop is CSALNPGQLNTEAFF. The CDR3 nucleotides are TGCAGCGCCCTTAACCCCGGACAACTGAACACTGAAGCTTTCTTT.

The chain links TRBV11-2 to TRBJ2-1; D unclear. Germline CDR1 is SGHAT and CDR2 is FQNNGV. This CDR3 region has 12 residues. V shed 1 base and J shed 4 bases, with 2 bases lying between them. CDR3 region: CASSLGYNEQFF. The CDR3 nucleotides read TGTGCCAGCAGCTTAGGATACAATGAGCAGTTCTTC.

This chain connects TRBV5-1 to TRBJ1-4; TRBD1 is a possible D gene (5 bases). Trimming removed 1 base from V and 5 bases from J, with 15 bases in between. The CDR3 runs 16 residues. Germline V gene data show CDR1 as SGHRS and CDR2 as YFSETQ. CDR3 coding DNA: TGCGCCAGCAGCTTGTTGGGGAGAGAGGGGAATGAAAAACTGTTTTTT. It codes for CASSLLGREGNEKLFF.

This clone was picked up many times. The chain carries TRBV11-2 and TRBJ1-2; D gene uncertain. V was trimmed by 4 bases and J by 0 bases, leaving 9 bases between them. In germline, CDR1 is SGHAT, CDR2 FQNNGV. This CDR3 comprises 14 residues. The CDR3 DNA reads TGTGCCAGCAGCTCCTCCGTAGCTAACTATGGCTACACCTTC. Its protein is CASSSSVANYGYTF.

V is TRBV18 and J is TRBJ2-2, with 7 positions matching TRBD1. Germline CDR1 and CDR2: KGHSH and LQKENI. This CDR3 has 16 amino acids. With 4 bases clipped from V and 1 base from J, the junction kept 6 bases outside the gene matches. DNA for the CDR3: TGTGCCAGCTCACATCCTAGGGGGCAGAACACCGGGGAGCTGTTTTTT. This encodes CASSHPRGQNTGELFF.

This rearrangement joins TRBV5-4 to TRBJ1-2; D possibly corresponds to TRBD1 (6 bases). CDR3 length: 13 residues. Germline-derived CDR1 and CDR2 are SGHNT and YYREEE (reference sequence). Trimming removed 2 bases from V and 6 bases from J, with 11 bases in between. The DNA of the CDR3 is TGTGCCAGCAGCTTCACAGGGTCGGATGGCTACACCTTC. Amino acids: CASSFTGSDGYTF. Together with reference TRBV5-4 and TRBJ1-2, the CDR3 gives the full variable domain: ETGVTQSPTHLIKTRGQQVTLRCSSQSGHNTVSWYQQALGQGPQFIFQYYREEENGRGNFPPRFSGLQFPNYSSELNVNALELDDSALYLCASSFTGSDGYTFGSGTRLTVV.

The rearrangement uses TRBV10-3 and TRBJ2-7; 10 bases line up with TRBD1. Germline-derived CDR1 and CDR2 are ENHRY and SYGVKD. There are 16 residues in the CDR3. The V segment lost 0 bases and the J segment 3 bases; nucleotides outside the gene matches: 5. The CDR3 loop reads CAISESRGTGDYEQYF. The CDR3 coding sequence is TGTGCCATCAGTGAGTCCCGGGGGACAGGGGACTACGAGCAGTACTTC.

The CDR3 here is CASSAGTDYTGELFF. Written as DNA, the CDR3 is TGCGCCAGCAGCGCCGGGACAGACTACACCGGGGAGCTGTTTTTT. This chain links TRBV5-1 with TRBJ2-2; 7 nucleotides line up with TRBD1. Looked up from germline, CDR1 is SGHRS and CDR2 is YFSETQ. The CDR3 extends over 15 amino acids. Losses at the gene ends were 4 bases for V and 3 bases for J; bases not matched to a gene: 6.

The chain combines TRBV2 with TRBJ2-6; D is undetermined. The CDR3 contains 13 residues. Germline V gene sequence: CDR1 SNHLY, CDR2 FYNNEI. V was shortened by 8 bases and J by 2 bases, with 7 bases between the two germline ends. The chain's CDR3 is CASHLTGANVLTF. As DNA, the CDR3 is TGTGCCAGCCACCTCACTGGGGCCAACGTCCTGACTTTC.

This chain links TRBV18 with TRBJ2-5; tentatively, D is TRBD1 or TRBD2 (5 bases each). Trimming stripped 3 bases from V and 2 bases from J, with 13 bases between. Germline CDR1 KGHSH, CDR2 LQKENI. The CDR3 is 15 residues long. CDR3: CASSPGRDHQETQYF. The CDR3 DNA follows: TGTGCCAGCTCACCGGGACGGGACCATCAAGAGACCCAGTACTTC. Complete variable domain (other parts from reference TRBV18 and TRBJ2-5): NAGVMQNPRHLVRRRGQEARLRCSPMKGHSHVYWYRQLPEEGLKFMVYLQKENIIDESGMPKERFSAEFPKEGPSILRIQQVVRGDSAAYFCASSPGRDHQETQYFGPGTRLLVL.

Here the CDR3 reads CASRTGELFF. DNA of the CDR3: TGTGCTAGCCGCACCGGGGAGCTGTTTTTT. This sequence joins TRBV6-1 and TRBJ2-2, with D unclear. From germline, CDR1 is MNHNS and CDR2 SASEGT. The CDR3 sequence is 10 residues long.

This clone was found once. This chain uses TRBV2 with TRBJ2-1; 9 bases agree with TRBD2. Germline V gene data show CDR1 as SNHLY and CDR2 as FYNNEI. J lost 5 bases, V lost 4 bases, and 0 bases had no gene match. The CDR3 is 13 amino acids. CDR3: CASSGLADNEQFF. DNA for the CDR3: TGTGCCAGCAGTGGACTAGCGGACAATGAGCAGTTCTTC.

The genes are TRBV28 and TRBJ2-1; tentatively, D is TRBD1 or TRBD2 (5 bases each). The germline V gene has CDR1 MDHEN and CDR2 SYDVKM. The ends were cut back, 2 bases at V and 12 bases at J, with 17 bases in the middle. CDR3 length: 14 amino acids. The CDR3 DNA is TGTGCCAGCAGTTTAGAACTAGGGGCCCAGCGGCAGTTCTTC. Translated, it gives CASSLELGAQRQFF.

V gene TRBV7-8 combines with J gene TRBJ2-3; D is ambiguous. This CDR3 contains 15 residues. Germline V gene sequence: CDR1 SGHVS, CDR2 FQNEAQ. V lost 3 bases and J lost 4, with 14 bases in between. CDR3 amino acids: CASSFGTPNSDTQYF. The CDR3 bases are TGTGCCAGCAGCTTCGGCACTCCAAATTCAGATACGCAGTATTTT.